The rows below give T cell receptor beta chains drawn from one sample of a study of CD8 T cells in Susac syndrome. TCRdb called the immunoSEQ multiplex PCR reads again in MiXCR, with one record for every CDR3 protein. The sample has 200,000 to 300,000 distinct CDR3 sequences, about 96% seen once; the top ten hold approximately 0.094%. Sequencing input: CD4+ T cells from PBMCs. The receptors here all came from a human donor with Susac syndrome. The CDR3 runs from the conserved cysteine through the conserved F or W. Fields, in order: CDR3 protein, V gene.

CDR3aa: CASSPTLRDKFTDTQYF
v_gene: TRBV27

CDR3aa: CASSLLGEKRQPQHF
v_gene: TRBV28

CDR3aa: CASSQGAGGQYF
v_gene: TRBV27

CDR3aa: CSVEEVVPSDTIYF
v_gene: TRBV29-1

CDR3aa: CASSLDRYSYEQYF
v_gene: TRBV11-2

CDR3aa: CASSESGRTEAFF
v_gene: TRBV25-1

CDR3aa: CASSRRLPNTEAFF
v_gene: TRBV27

CDR3aa: CSASQPGHNEQFF
v_gene: TRBV20-1

CDR3aa: CASSLEVGNYGYTF
v_gene: TRBV7-2

CDR3aa: CASSQFKGLNTEAFF
v_gene: TRBV23-1

CDR3aa: CASSYPWGKGKNIQYF
v_gene: TRBV12-3/TRBV12-4

CDR3aa: CASSSGLAGDTQYF
v_gene: TRBV7-3

CDR3aa: CSGGTAADGYTF
v_gene: TRBV29-1

CDR3aa: CASSFRQATDTQYF
v_gene: TRBV28

CDR3aa: CASSLRDPVEAEQFF
v_gene: TRBV2

CDR3aa: CASSLQTGETQYF
v_gene: TRBV27

CDR3aa: CASRPPSTGSRYEQYF
v_gene: TRBV6-1

CDR3aa: CASSYRGTEQYF
v_gene: TRBV6-6

CDR3aa: CASSQGTSGRERF
v_gene: TRBV3-1

CDR3aa: CASSLPGLADNEQFF
v_gene: TRBV12-3/TRBV12-4

CDR3aa: CASRSDIAKNIQYF
v_gene: TRBV6-6

CDR3aa: CSVSGQAHYTF
v_gene: TRBV29-1

CDR3aa: CSAVRTTNQPQHF
v_gene: TRBV20-1

CDR3aa: CASSLLGTGGRGNTEAFF
v_gene: TRBV7-3

CDR3aa: CASSIVRRGNYEQYF
v_gene: TRBV28

CDR3aa: CASSVYAGESYEQYF
v_gene: TRBV9

CDR3aa: CASSLTELGYTF
v_gene: TRBV19

CDR3aa: CASSSGQTLYEQYF
v_gene: TRBV28

CDR3aa: CASSPGLAPAEQYF
v_gene: TRBV9

CDR3aa: CSARGGASGSGAYEQYF
v_gene: TRBV20-1

CDR3aa: CASSVRNGQGANEQFF
v_gene: TRBV11-2

CDR3aa: CASSDFSPLGEQYF
v_gene: TRBV5-1

CDR3aa: CSVAGTQQTSYEQYF
v_gene: TRBV29-1

CDR3aa: CSASVSGSSYNEQFF
v_gene: TRBV20-1

CDR3aa: CASSLETPISLYF
v_gene: TRBV5-1

CDR3aa: CSARIWHHTQSEQFF
v_gene: TRBV20-1

CDR3aa: CASSFKGTGGKNEQFF
v_gene: TRBV5-6

CDR3aa: CAYKQGAGNTIYF
v_gene: TRBV30

CDR3aa: CATLDRGMSQPQHF
v_gene: TRBV15

CDR3aa: CASSHPSRPTQAFF
v_gene: TRBV19

CDR3aa: CASSPAGYTF
v_gene: TRBV7-9

CDR3aa: CATSGGIEETQYF
v_gene: TRBV15

CDR3aa: CASSGILYQPQHF
v_gene: TRBV6-5

CDR3aa: CASSSEVGGGQYF
v_gene: TRBV12-3/TRBV12-4

CDR3aa: CASSQQSTGGGITEAFF
v_gene: TRBV7-9

CDR3aa: CASSQGRGASGRARLYEQYF
v_gene: TRBV4-1

CDR3aa: CASSTIVVNGYLETQYF
v_gene: TRBV27

CDR3aa: CSAPTNGYTF
v_gene: TRBV20-1

CDR3aa: CASSSTPGTPPEQYF
v_gene: TRBV5-1

CDR3aa: CSAPHPLAGLDTQYF
v_gene: TRBV20-1

CDR3aa: CATSRGVSTLGDEQFF
v_gene: TRBV15

CDR3aa: CSAKDRASEKLFF
v_gene: TRBV20-1

CDR3aa: CASTTEGGNTGELFF
v_gene: TRBV4-2

CDR3aa: CATSAGSLLDTQYF
v_gene: TRBV24-1